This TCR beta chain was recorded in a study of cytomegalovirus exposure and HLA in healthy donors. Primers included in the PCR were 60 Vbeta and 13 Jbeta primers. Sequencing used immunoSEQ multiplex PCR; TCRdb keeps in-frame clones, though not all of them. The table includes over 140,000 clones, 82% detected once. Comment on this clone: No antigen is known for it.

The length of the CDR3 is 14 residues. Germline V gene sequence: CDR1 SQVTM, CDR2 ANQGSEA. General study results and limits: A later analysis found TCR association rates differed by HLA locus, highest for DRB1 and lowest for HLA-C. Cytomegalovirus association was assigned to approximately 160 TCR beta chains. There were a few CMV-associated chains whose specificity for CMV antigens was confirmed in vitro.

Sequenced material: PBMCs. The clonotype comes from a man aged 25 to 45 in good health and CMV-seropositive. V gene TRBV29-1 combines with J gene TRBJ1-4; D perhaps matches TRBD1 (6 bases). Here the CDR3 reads CRMGRTAPGEKLFF. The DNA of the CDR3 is TGCAGGATGGGACGGACAGCGCCGGGAGAAAAACTGTTTTTT.